Below are 30 T cell receptor beta chains sequenced from a single sample in a study of T-cell reconstitution after alpha-beta-depleted transplantation in children. Unique molecular identifiers were incorporated when the TCRbeta library was constructed. TCRdb re-derived calls from the PCR reads in MiXCR, one entry per CDR3 protein. The table includes a few hundred thousand distinct CDR3 sequences, roughly 14% detected once. Material: PBMCs, obtained from the stem cell graft. The receptors originated from a human donor who donated a stem cell graft to a child with Fanconi anemia.

This clonotype has just a few counts. The rearrangement uses TRBV20-1 and TRBJ2-3; the match to TRBD2 covers 10 bases. CDR1 is DFQATT and CDR2 is SNEGSKA in the germline V gene (reference sequence). V lost 5 bases to trimming and J lost 4 bases; unmatched junction nucleotides: 12. The CDR3 loop spans 16 amino acids. The CDR3 region is CSAPLTSGAIPDTQYF. In DNA, the CDR3 is TGCAGTGCTCCCCTCACTAGCGGGGCGATACCAGATACGCAGTATTTT.

The table lists this clonotype with a few counts. The chain has TRBV6-5 and TRBJ2-3; D assignment may be TRBD1 or TRBD2 (5 bases each). CDR3 length equals 15 residues. Per the germline V gene, CDR1 is MNHEY and CDR2 is SVGAGI. V was pared by 5 bases and J by 2 bases, with 14 bases between. This CDR3 reads CASSPHEGITDTQYF. CDR3 nucleotides: TGTGCCAGCAGTCCCCACGAGGGGATCACAGATACGCAGTATTTT.

This chain joins TRBV3-1 and TRBJ2-2, with TRBD1 as a possible D gene (6 bases). This CDR3 region has 13 residues. Trimming pared 3 bases from V and 6 bases from J, leaving 8 bases between. The germline gives CDR1 LGHDT, CDR2 YNNKEL (reference sequence). As DNA, the CDR3 is TGTGCCAGCAGCCATACAGGGCCCGGGGAGCTGTTTTTT. It codes for CASSHTGPGELFF.

The V and J genes are TRBV14 and TRBJ2-3, with D possibly matching TRBD2 (7 bases). CDR3 length equals 16 residues. The V end was cut by 3 bases, the J end by 5 bases, with 18 bases between. Germline lookup yields CDR1 SGHDN and CDR2 FVKESK. CDR3 DNA sequence: TGTGCCAGCAGCCAGAGGGGCGGGGGCAAAAGAGATACGCAGTATTTT. Protein: CASSQRGGGKRDTQYF.

The chain has TRBV19 and TRBJ1-2, with D maybe TRBD1 (6 bases). The CDR3 loop spans 14 amino acids. CDR1 is LNHDA, CDR2 SQIVND, per germline (reference sequence). V was pared by 5 bases and J by 0 bases, with 10 bases between. The CDR3 DNA is TGTGCCAGTAGTCACGACAGGCCTAACTATGGCTACACCTTC. This translates into CASSHDRPNYGYTF.

This clonotype was counted many times. The V and J genes are TRBV10-3 and TRBJ2-3, with 11 bases lining up with TRBD1. V shed 5 bases, J shed 4 bases, and the junction held 5 bases outside the gene matches. This CDR3 is built from 15 residues. Germline V CDR1 and CDR2: ENHRY, SYGVKD. CDR3 DNA sequence: TGTGCCATCAGTAGGACAGGGGGCGACGCAGATACGCAGTATTTT. Translating gives CAISRTGGDADTQYF.

This chain uses TRBV5-2 with TRBJ2-2; TRBD2 is the table's D call and was not checked against the DNA. TRBV5-2 is labeled a pseudogene. The CDR3 loop spans 17 amino acids. The CDR3 nucleotides are TGTGCCATCAGCCCCGGGACAAGCAGAATTGTGACCGGGGAGCTGTTTTTT. Its translation: CAISPGTSRIVTGELFF.

This clonotype has a handful of counts. The genes are TRBV6-5 and TRBJ2-7; maybe TRBD2 (5 bases). V was trimmed by 10 bases and J by 5 bases, leaving 15 bases between them. The CDR3 length is 12 residues. Germline V gene lookup returns CDR1 MNHEY and CDR2 SVGAGI. The CDR3 is CATNRNGDEQYF. CDR3 nucleotide sequence: TGTGCCACCAATCGTAACGGGGACGAGCAGTACTTC.

This clonotype was seen at least ten times. This chain joins TRBV12-3 or TRBV12-4 and TRBJ1-1; 7 bases map to TRBD1. The length of the CDR3 is 12 residues. V shed 6 bases and J 9 bases; nucleotides not matched to a gene: 7. In DNA, the CDR3 is TGTGCCAGCAGCCTACAGGGGACTAAAGCTTTCTTT. It encodes CASSLQGTKAFF.

This clonotype was observed at least ten times. The chain employs TRBV12-3 or TRBV12-4 and TRBJ1-1, with 9 bases matching TRBD1. The CDR3 is made up of 14 amino acids. Germline trimming cut 6 bases from V and 6 bases from J; bases unmatched to any gene: 8. The CDR3 here is CASRGTGRTPEAFF. CDR3 coding DNA: TGTGCCAGCAGGGGGACAGGGAGGACCCCTGAAGCTTTCTTT.

This clonotype was counted only a few times. The chain joins TRBV4-2 to TRBJ2-1; TRBD2 might be the D (7 bases). V was shortened by 0 bases and J by 5 bases, with 14 bases between the two germline ends. The CDR3 covers 16 residues. Germline CDR1 and CDR2: LGHNA and YNFKEQ. The CDR3 loop is CASSQEGGGHNNEQFF. Written as DNA, the CDR3 is TGTGCCAGCAGCCAAGAAGGCGGGGGACATAACAATGAGCAGTTCTTC.

This clonotype has more than one count but fewer than ten. The chain links TRBV6-5 to TRBJ1-2, with 9 positions matching TRBD1. The CDR3 covers 16 residues. The J segment lost 4 bases and the V segment lost 2 bases, leaving 8 bases of the junction unmatched. The germline gives CDR1 MNHEY, CDR2 SVGAGI. In nucleotides, the CDR3 is TGTGCCAGCAGTTACGAGGGACAGGGATCGTTCTATGGCTACACCTTC. This sequence encodes CASSYEGQGSFYGYTF.

The chain employs TRBV18 and TRBJ2-3, with D unclear. Trimming cost V 2 bases and J 0 bases, with 18 bases left between them. Germline CDR1 reads KGHSH; CDR2 reads LQKENI. This CDR3 is built from 18 residues. This CDR3 reads CASSPTSPTPTSTDTQYF. Written as DNA, the CDR3 is TGTGCCAGCTCACCAACATCCCCAACACCGACTAGCACAGATACGCAGTATTTT. The full variable domain, completed using reference TRBV18 and TRBJ2-3, is NAGVMQNPRHLVRRRGQEARLRCSPMKGHSHVYWYRQLPEEGLKFMVYLQKENIIDESGMPKERFSAEFPKEGPSILRIQQVVRGDSAAYFCASSPTSPTPTSTDTQYFGPGTRLTVL.

This clonotype was seen more than once but under ten times. The chain carries TRBV2 and TRBJ2-1, with 8 bases matching TRBD2. This CDR3 is built from 18 residues. Germline CDR1 reads SNHLY; CDR2 reads FYNNEI. V shed 2 bases, J shed 6 bases, and the junction held 15 bases outside the gene matches. This CDR3 is CASSEQRGPFYPGNEQFF. CDR3 sequence (DNA): TGTGCCAGCAGTGAACAGCGGGGGCCTTTCTATCCCGGCAATGAGCAGTTCTTC. The variable domain in full, completed from reference TRBV2 and TRBJ2-1, reads EPEVTQTPSHQVTQMGQEVILRCVPISNHLYFYWYRQILGQKVEFLVSFYNNEISEKSEIFDDQFSVERPDGSNFTLKIRSTKLEDSAMYFCASSEQRGPFYPGNEQFFGPGTRLTVL.

The V and J genes are TRBV20-1 and TRBJ1-2; a possible D gene is TRBD1 (6 bases). Germline loops: CDR1 DFQATT, CDR2 SNEGSKA (reference sequence). The CDR3 covers 17 residues. V lost 6 bases, J lost 0 bases, and 23 bases lay in between. The DNA of the CDR3 is TGCAGTGCCCCGCCCCCTTCGCAGGGGAAATCTAACTATGGCTACACCTTC. Residues: CSAPPPSQGKSNYGYTF.

The chain links TRBV6-2 or TRBV6-3 to TRBJ2-6; D unclear. V dropped 2 bases and J dropped 0 bases, with 8 bases sitting between them. The germline gives CDR1 MNHEY, CDR2 SVGEGT. The CDR3 length is 16 residues. The CDR3 nucleotides are TGTGCCAGCAGTTACCCCAGGCTCTCTGGGGCCAACGTCCTGACTTTC. Amino acid sequence: CASSYPRLSGANVLTF.

The chain recombines TRBV11-2 with TRBJ1-4; 9 nucleotides match TRBD1. Germline CDR1 reads SGHAT; CDR2 reads FQNNGV. The length of the CDR3 is 14 residues. V gave up 3 bases and J gave up 7 bases; unmatched junction bases: 3. CDR3 in amino acids: CASSLTGGGEKLFF. The CDR3 nucleotides read TGTGCCAGCAGCTTGACAGGGGGAGGTGAAAAACTGTTTTTT.

J is TRBJ1-2 and V is TRBV7-9; possibly TRBD1 for D (5 bases). This CDR3 is 13 amino acids long. The V gene lost 5 bases and the J gene lost 8 bases, with 15 bases spanning the gap. From germline, CDR1 is SEHNR and CDR2 FQNEAQ (reference sequence). The CDR3 is CASSRTLRGGYTF. The CDR3 DNA reads TGTGCCAGCAGCCGGACCCTTAGGGGAGGCTACACCTTC.

This sequence joins TRBV27 and TRBJ2-1; TRBD2 aligns across 7 bases. The CDR3 has 15 amino acids. The ends lost 2 bases at V and 5 bases at J; junction bases unmatched: 6. The germline CDR1 and CDR2 sequences are MNHEY and SMNVEV (reference sequence). Here the CDR3 reads CASSLPGLRDNEQFF. The DNA for the CDR3 is TGTGCCAGCAGTTTACCGGGACTACGAGACAATGAGCAGTTCTTC.

This clonotype came up many times. CDR3 coding DNA: TGTGCCAGCAGTCAACGACCCGGAACCGGGGAGCTGTTTTTT. This encodes CASSQRPGTGELFF. J is TRBJ2-2 and V is TRBV6-1; D remains ambiguous. Germline V CDR1 and CDR2: MNHNS, SASEGT. V was pared by 5 bases and J by 5 bases, with 12 bases between. The CDR3 runs to 14 residues.

This clonotype was observed a handful of times. The chain joins TRBV3-1 to TRBJ2-2; no clear D gene. The CDR3 spans 15 residues. V was trimmed by 0 bases and J by 5 bases, leaving 10 bases between them. Germline V gene data show CDR1 as LGHDT and CDR2 as YNNKEL (reference sequence). Here the CDR3 DNA reads TGTGCCAGCAGCCAAGACGGGCCTGGGACCGGGGAGCTGTTTTTT. This gives the protein CASSQDGPGTGELFF. The variable domain in full, with the rest retrieved from reference TRBV3-1 and TRBJ2-2, is DTAVSQTPKYLVTQMGNDKSIKCEQNLGHDTMYWYKQDSKKFLKIMFSYNNKELIINETVPNRFSPKSPDKAHLNLHINSLELGDSAVYFCASSQDGPGTGELFFGEGSRLTVL.

This clonotype showed up many times. This chain links TRBV7-2 with TRBJ2-6, with TRBD1 matching 7 bases. CDR3 length equals 21 residues. V was clipped by 5 bases and J by 0 bases; unmatched bases: 19. Germline values: CDR1 SGHTA, CDR2 FQGNSA. CDR3: CASSDQPFYTGARSGANVLTF. CDR3 DNA sequence: TGTGCCAGCAGCGACCAACCATTCTATACAGGGGCCCGCTCTGGGGCCAACGTCCTGACTTTC.

CDR3 sequence: CSARLRSRRAGANVLTF. The CDR3 DNA follows: TGCAGTGCTAGATTGAGATCGCGGAGAGCTGGGGCCAACGTCCTGACTTTC. The chain carries TRBV20-1 and TRBJ2-6, with D hard to call. In germline, CDR1 is DFQATT, CDR2 SNEGSKA (reference sequence). The V end was cut by 2 bases, the J end by 2 bases, with 16 bases between. There are 17 residues in the CDR3.

This clonotype was recorded a few times. The genes are TRBV11-2 and TRBJ2-7; TRBD1 might be the D (5 bases). CDR3 size: 13 residues. CDR1 SGHAT and CDR2 FQNNGV come from the germline V gene. Trimming took 1 base from V and 3 from J, leaving 7 bases between them. CDR3 region: CASSLAGYYEQYV. Written as DNA, the CDR3 is TGTGCCAGCAGCTTAGCAGGGTACTACGAGCAGTACGTC.

This sequence joins TRBV12-1 and TRBJ2-7; no DNA check was done on the table's D call, TRBD1. TRBV12-1 is deemed a pseudogene. There are 14 residues in the CDR3. In nucleotides, the CDR3 is TGTGCCAGCAGCCCAGGGCTCCCCTTCTACGAGCAGTACTTC. This gives the protein CASSPGLPFYEQYF.

The sample holds a few counts of this clonotype. The chain carries TRBV12-5 and TRBJ2-1; 7 nucleotides match TRBD2. CDR1 and CDR2 from the germline V gene are LGHNT and FRNRAP. Germline trimming cut 6 bases from V and 9 bases from J; bases unmatched to any gene: 11. The CDR3 is made up of 14 amino acids. CDR3 in amino acids: CASGLRLAGSEQFF. The CDR3 bases are TGTGCTAGTGGCCTGCGACTAGCAGGCAGTGAGCAGTTCTTC.

J is TRBJ1-6 and V is TRBV11-3; tentatively, D is TRBD1 (6 bases). Trimming left V 5 bases short and J 10 bases short, with 12 bases between. The CDR3 is made up of 13 amino acids. CDR1 and CDR2 (germline): SGHNT, YENEEA. The CDR3 reads CASSEGGLSPLHF. DNA for the CDR3: TGTGCCAGCAGCGAAGGGGGTTTGTCACCCCTCCACTTT.

The J gene is TRBJ1-5, the V gene TRBV10-3; D not resolved. CDR3 length: 13 residues. Germline CDR1 is ENHRY and CDR2 is SYGVKD. Trimming removed 8 bases at V and 0 bases at J, with 8 bases between. CDR3 coding DNA: TGTGCCATCCGAGAGGATAGCAATCAGCCCCAGCATTTT. This gives the protein CAIREDSNQPQHF.

The V gene is TRBV20-1, the J gene TRBJ1-1; 10 nucleotides line up with TRBD1. Germline lookup yields CDR1 DFQATT and CDR2 SNEGSKA (reference sequence). J was trimmed by 7 bases and V by 0 bases; bases with no gene match: 5. The CDR3 is made up of 14 amino acids. CDR3 region: CSARDPGTGVEAFF. The CDR3 coding sequence is TGCAGTGCTAGAGACCCCGGGACAGGGGTTGAAGCTTTCTTT.

This clonotype was recorded many times. The gene calls are TRBV5-1 and TRBJ2-3, with D possibly being TRBD2 (6 bases). The V end was cut by 4 bases, the J end by 2 bases, with 14 bases between. CDR1 SGHRS and CDR2 YFSETQ come from the germline V gene. CDR3 length: 15 residues. The CDR3 DNA sequence: TGCGCCAGCAGCACTTCAGGGACTTACACAGATACGCAGTATTTT. Protein product: CASSTSGTYTDTQYF. Variable domain in full (rest from reference TRBV5-1 and TRBJ2-3): KAGVTQTPRYLIKTRGQQVTLSCSPISGHRSVSWYQQTPGQGLQFLFEYFSETQRNKGNFPGRFSGRQFSNSRSEMNVSTLELGDSALYLCASSTSGTYTDTQYFGPGTRLTVL.